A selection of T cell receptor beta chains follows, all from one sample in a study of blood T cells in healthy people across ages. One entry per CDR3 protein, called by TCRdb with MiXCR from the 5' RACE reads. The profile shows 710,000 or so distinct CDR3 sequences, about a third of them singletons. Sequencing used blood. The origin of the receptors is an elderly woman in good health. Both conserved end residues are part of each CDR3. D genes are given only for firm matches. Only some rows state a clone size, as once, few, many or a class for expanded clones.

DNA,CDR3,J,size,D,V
TGTGCCAGCAGCTTAGAGGGCGGGGACACAGATACGCAGTATTTT,CASSLEGGDTDTQYF,TRBJ2-3,many,-,TRBV7-2
TGCAGCGCCCGAAACCGGGCCCGCGGCGAAAAACTGTTTTTT,CSARNRARGEKLFF,TRBJ1-4,-,-,TRBV29-1
TGTGCCAGCAGCACCCAGCGGGGGCCCTACAATGAGCGGTTCTTC,CASSTQRGPYNERFF,TRBJ2-1,-,TRBD2,TRBV11-2
TGCAGTGCTAGAACGGGAGGTCAGCCCCAGCATTTT,CSARTGGQPQHF,TRBJ1-5,few,-,TRBV20-1
TGTGCCAGCAGTACCCAGTGGGGGACAGATACGCAGTATTTT,CASSTQWGTDTQYF,TRBJ2-3,many,-,TRBV6-5
TGTGCCAGCAGTTCGTTAACCCCAGGGGCAGCATCGTATGGAGCCGAGCAGTACTTC,CASSSLTPGAASYGAEQYF,TRBJ2-7,-,-,TRBV28
TGTGCCGTAGGATATACAGGGGGCCGGTTGTTCGAGCAGTACTTC,CAVGYTGGRLFEQYF,TRBJ2-7,-,TRBD1,TRBV10-3
TGTGCCAGCAGCCAAGACGGGGGGGGAACAACTGGTGAGCAGTTCTTC,CASSQDGGGTTGEQFF,TRBJ2-1,many,TRBD2,TRBV4-2
TGCGCCAGCAGCACCCAACTTACCTCCTACGAGCAGTACTTC,CASSTQLTSYEQYF,TRBJ2-7,many,-,TRBV5-1
TGCAGTGCTAACCGACAGGGGGGGAATGAAAAACTGTTTTTT,CSANRQGGNEKLFF,TRBJ1-4,-,TRBD1,TRBV20-1
TGTGCCAGCAGCTTCCTTAGCACAGATACGCAGTATTTT,CASSFLSTDTQYF,TRBJ2-3,many,-,TRBV27
TGCAGTGCCCCTGTGGGTAACAATCAGCCCCAGCATTTT,CSAPVGNNQPQHF,TRBJ1-5,few,-,TRBV20-1
TGTGCCAGCAGCTTAGATAGGGGGGGGCGGACCCAGTACTTC,CASSLDRGGRTQYF,TRBJ2-5,-,-,TRBV11-2
TGTGCCAGCAGTGACGGACTCAGGGGGGAGACCGGGGAGCTGTTTTTT,CASSDGLRGETGELFF,TRBJ2-2,few,-,TRBV6-4
TGTGCCAGCAGCCTAGACCCGGCCTTCCATAATTCACCCCTCCACTTT,CASSLDPAFHNSPLHF,TRBJ1-6,few,-,TRBV2
TGTGCCAGCAAGAGCCGGCAGGGAAACACCATATATTTT,CASKSRQGNTIYF,TRBJ1-3,-,-,TRBV27
TGTGCCAGCAGCTACCAAACAGGGGCGAATTCACCCCTCCACTTT,CASSYQTGANSPLHF,TRBJ1-6,-,TRBD1,TRBV7-2
TGCAGCGTCTGGAGAACTGGGGCCAACGTCCTGACTTTC,CSVWRTGANVLTF,TRBJ2-6,once,-,TRBV29-1
TGTGCCTGGGGACTTCTCTACGAGCAGTACTTC,CAWGLLYEQYF,TRBJ2-7,-,-,TRBV30
TGTGCCAGCAGCCAAGATCTCCAGTACGAGCAGTACTTC,CASSQDLQYEQYF,TRBJ2-7,many,-,TRBV14
TGTGCCAGCAGCAACTTGAAATGGCGGGGCCTGGCAGATACGCAGTATTTT,CASSNLKWRGLADTQYF,TRBJ2-3,-,-,TRBV21-1
TGCAGCGCAACAATTGGTTCGACTAATGAAAAACTGTTTTTT,CSATIGSTNEKLFF,TRBJ1-4,many,-,TRBV29-1
TGTGCCAGCAATGTACAGGGGGCCAGCACAGATACGCAGTATTTT,CASNVQGASTDTQYF,TRBJ2-3,many,TRBD1,TRBV3-1
TGCAGTGCTAGCGGGACAGCTAGCGCCTACGAGCAGTACTTC,CSASGTASAYEQYF,TRBJ2-7,many,-,TRBV20-1
TGTGCCTGGAGTGTACGGGGCCGAGGGTCTAACTATGGCTACACCTTC,CAWSVRGRGSNYGYTF,TRBJ1-2,-,-,TRBV30
TGCGCCAGCAGCCAGGATAAGATGAACACTGAAGCTTTCTTT,CASSQDKMNTEAFF,TRBJ1-1,many,-,TRBV4-3
TGTGCCAGCAGCTCACTGGACAGGGTAGCAGATACGCAGTATTTT,CASSSLDRVADTQYF,TRBJ2-3,many,TRBD1,TRBV7-8
TGTGCCAGCAGATTTAGCGGGGGGAAGGGAAATGAGCAGTTCTTC,CASRFSGGKGNEQFF,TRBJ2-1,many,TRBD2,TRBV12-3/TRBV12-4
TGTGCCTGGAGTGGACAGTGGGTAGGCAATCAGCCCCAGCATTTT,CAWSGQWVGNQPQHF,TRBJ1-5,few,-,TRBV30